This TCR beta chain was identified during a study of CD8+ T cells in alopecia areata. Germline V gene lookup returns CDR1 SEHNR and CDR2 FQNEAQ (reference sequence). This CDR3 spans 17 amino acids. About this clone: At one end, the junction sequence differs from germline, possibly due to a read error.

RNA, once extracted, was reverse transcribed into cDNA for use as the sequencing template. Only in-frame clones appear in the TCRdb table, and some are missing; sequencing was by immunoSEQ multiplex PCR. Of 110,000 or so clones listed, about 61% are singletons. The clonotype originates from a human donor in good health. The sequenced sample consisted of CD4+ T cells sorted from blood. V usage is TRBV7-9 and J usage is TRBJ1-1; a possible D gene is TRBD1 (6 bases). CDR3 bases: TGTGCAAGCAGCTTCTATACCGGGACATCCGAGGACACTGAAGCTTTCTTT. Its translation is CASSFYTGTSEDTEAFF.